Shown below are 25 T cell receptor beta chains from a single sample sequenced in a study of cytomegalovirus exposure and HLA in healthy donors. Primers: 60 Vbeta forward and 13 Jbeta reverse. Libraries were prepared by immunoSEQ multiplex PCR; TCRdb keeps only in-frame clonotypes and omits some of them. This table holds 150,000 to 200,000 clones, around 68% found once. Material: PBMCs. The receptors stem from a woman in her forties in good health and CMV-seropositive.

The rearrangement links TRBV9 to TRBJ2-2, with D possibly TRBD1 on 6 matching bases. CDR1 SGDLS and CDR2 YYNGEE come from the germline V gene. The V end was cut by 0 bases, the J end by 5 bases, with 14 bases between. The CDR3 contains 16 residues. In DNA, the CDR3 is TGTGCCAGCAGCGTAGAGCCAGGGGTAATGACCGGGGAGCTGTTTTTT. As protein: CASSVEPGVMTGELFF.

J is TRBJ2-7 and V is TRBV29-1; the D gene is possibly TRBD2 (6 bases). V lost 7 bases and J lost 3, with 13 bases in between. There are 12 residues in the CDR3. Germline V gene sequence: CDR1 SQVTM, CDR2 ANQGSEA. CDR3 region: CSAAGRVYEQYF. In DNA form, the CDR3 reads TGCAGCGCCGCGGGACGCGTCTACGAGCAGTACTTC.

J is TRBJ1-5 and V is TRBV28; maybe TRBD1 (5 bases). This CDR3 has 15 residues. Germline V gives CDR1 MDHEN, CDR2 SYDVKM. Trimming took off 7 bases at V and 1 base at J, with 14 bases between the two ends. CDR3 sequence reads: CASTFLGLSNQPQHF. DNA of the CDR3: TGTGCCAGCACCTTCCTGGGGCTGAGCAATCAGCCCCAGCATTTT. Using reference TRBV28 and TRBJ1-5 for the parts outside the CDR3, the full variable domain is DVKVTQSSRYLVKRTGEKVFLECVQDMDHENMFWYRQDPGLGLRLIYFSYDVKMKEKGDIPEGYSVSREKKERFSLILESASTNQTSMYLCASTFLGLSNQPQHFGDGTRLSIL.

The CDR3 is CASSLSGQGGYEQYF. The CDR3 nucleotides read TGTGCCAGCAGTTTAAGCGGACAGGGGGGCTACGAGCAGTACTTC. This sequence joins TRBV27 and TRBJ2-7, with 10 bases aligning to TRBD1. CDR1 and CDR2 from the germline V gene are MNHEY and SMNVEV (reference sequence). The CDR3 is made up of 15 amino acids. Germline trimming cut 2 bases from V and 3 bases from J; bases unmatched to any gene: 4.

The CDR3 DNA reads TGTGCCAGCAGCTTGGGACGGGGGGCCGTAGCAGATACGCAGTATTTT. Protein product: CASSLGRGAVADTQYF. The chain is built from TRBV5-4 and TRBJ2-3, with D possibly matching TRBD2 (7 bases). CDR3 size: 16 residues. In germline, CDR1 is SGHNT, CDR2 YYREEE (reference sequence). V dropped 0 bases and J dropped 4 bases, with 15 bases sitting between them.

This clone was seen a single time. CDR3 sequence (DNA): TGTGCCAGCAGTGAAGAGCGGAGGGCCCTCCACTTT. This encodes CASSEERRALHF. The chain employs TRBV6-1 and TRBJ1-6; D call uncertain. The germline V gene has CDR1 MNHNS and CDR2 SASEGT. The CDR3 is 12 amino acids. Between the trimmed V and J ends, which lost 1 base and 14 bases, there was a span of 9 bases.

The CDR3 sequence is CASSLGGSPLHF. CDR3 bases: TGTGCCAGCAGCCTAGGCGGATCACCCCTCCACTTT. The chain carries TRBV7-8 and TRBJ1-6; D not certain. The CDR3 loop spans 12 amino acids. Germline V gives CDR1 SGHVS, CDR2 FQNEAQ. V was trimmed by 5 bases and J by 10 bases, leaving 9 bases between them.

This clone came up a few times. The chain uses TRBV10-2 and TRBJ2-1, with D unclear. The CDR3 contains 13 residues. Trimming took 2 bases from V and 9 from J, leaving 11 bases between them. Germline assignment: CDR1 WSHSY and CDR2 SAAADI. CDR3 sequence (DNA): TGCGCCAGCAGTGAGGTAGCTAGAGCTGAGCAGTTCTTC. This encodes CASSEVARAEQFF.

CDR3 sequence reads: CASSLGTGIRTEAFF. CDR3 nucleotide sequence: TGCGCCAGCAGCTTAGGGACAGGGATCAGGACTGAAGCTTTCTTT. The gene calls are TRBV5-1 and TRBJ1-1; TRBD1 matches at 9 bases. Germline lookup yields CDR1 SGHRS and CDR2 YFSETQ. V shed 2 bases and J 5 bases; nucleotides not matched to a gene: 7. The CDR3 runs 15 residues.

The V and J genes are TRBV19 and TRBJ2-2; 14 nucleotides agree with TRBD2. The V and J ends lost 7 bases and 10 bases, in that order; junction bases with no gene match: 8. Germline CDR1 is LNHDA and CDR2 is SQIVND (reference sequence). CDR3 length equals 15 residues. Written as DNA, the CDR3 is TGTGCCAGTATGACGGGACTAGCGGGAGTTGAGGAGCTGTTTTTT. It yields the protein CASMTGLAGVEELFF.

A word on this clone: A read error may produce the germline difference seen at one junction end. This chain links TRBV18 with TRBJ1-2; D unresolved. The CDR3 consists of 15 residues. Germline V gene lookup returns CDR1 KGHSH and CDR2 LQKENI. In nucleotides, the CDR3 is TGTGCCAGCTCACCAGAAGTAGCTGGTAACTATGGCTACCCCTTC. Encoded protein: CASSPEVAGNYGYPF.

This clone was counted a few times. V is TRBV19 and J is TRBJ2-3; the match to TRBD1 covers 7 bases. CDR1 and CDR2 from the germline V gene are LNHDA and SQIVND (reference sequence). This CDR3 region has 14 residues. V lost 5 bases to trimming and J lost 7 bases; unmatched junction nucleotides: 9. The CDR3 DNA follows: TGTGCCAGTAGTGTCGACAGGGTGGTGAATACGCAGTATTTT. Its translation is CASSVDRVVNTQYF.

This sequence joins TRBV5-4 and TRBJ1-2; no firm D call. V was trimmed by 0 bases and J by 0 bases, leaving 9 bases between them. There are 15 residues in the CDR3. CDR1 and CDR2 (germline): SGHNT, YYREEE (reference sequence). The CDR3 DNA follows: TGTGCCAGCAGCTTGGTAGCGCGTTCTAACTATGGCTACACCTTC. The encoded protein is CASSLVARSNYGYTF.

A few counts support this clone. The CDR3 DNA reads as TGTGCCAGCAGAGAAAGCACAGGGGCTAACTATGGCTACACCTTC. This codes for CASRESTGANYGYTF. The rearrangement links TRBV13 to TRBJ1-2; 7 nucleotides agree with TRBD1. This CDR3 is built from 15 residues. Unmatched junction bases numbered 7, after V lost 6 bases and J lost 0 bases. Germline CDR1 reads PRHDT; CDR2 reads FYEKMQ (reference sequence).

The chain has TRBV5-1 and TRBJ2-3; TRBD2 matches at 7 bases. V gave up 8 bases and J gave up 0 bases; unmatched junction bases: 6. From germline, CDR1 is SGHRS and CDR2 YFSETQ. The CDR3 is 14 residues long. Written as DNA, the CDR3 is TGCGCCAGTCAGCGGGAAACTAGCACAGATACGCAGTATTTT. Its translation: CASQRETSTDTQYF.

The chain uses TRBV6-5 and TRBJ1-1; possible D gene TRBD1, 5 bases. The CDR3 extends over 12 amino acids. Trimming left V 7 bases short and J 6 bases short, with 12 bases between. CDR1 is MNHEY and CDR2 is SVGAGI in the germline V gene. CDR3 loop: CASTAGRAEAFF. CDR3 DNA sequence: TGTGCCAGCACGGCAGGGAGGGCTGAAGCTTTCTTT.

About this clone itself: This sample also contains other DNA sequences that code for the same CDR3. This sequence joins TRBV15 and TRBJ2-5; maybe TRBD2 (5 bases). V was trimmed by 6 bases and J by 5 bases, leaving 13 bases between them. The V gene's germline CDR1 is LNHNV and CDR2 YYDKDF (reference sequence). This CDR3 contains 13 residues. The CDR3 reads CATSRAGGETQYF. CDR3 nucleotide sequence: TGTGCCACCAGTAGGGCGGGCGGTGAGACCCAGTACTTC.

This clone was seen only a few times. The chain uses TRBV10-3 and TRBJ1-1; TRBD1 matches at 7 bases. Per the germline V gene, CDR1 is ENHRY and CDR2 is SYGVKD. Trimming cost V 6 bases and J 2 bases; bases outside gene matches: 6. The CDR3 is 14 amino acids. CDR3 in amino acids: CAISHWDSNTEAFF. CDR3 nucleotides: TGTGCCATCAGCCACTGGGACAGTAACACTGAAGCTTTCTTT.

With regard to this clone: A read error may produce the germline difference seen at one junction end. The chain joins TRBV19 to TRBJ1-5, with D possibly matching TRBD1 (5 bases). Per germline, CDR1 LNHDA and CDR2 SQIVND (reference sequence). The CDR3 is 16 amino acids. The CDR3 DNA reads as TGTGCCAGCAAAAGCAACCGGGACTGGGCCAATCAGCCCCAGAATTTT. Protein: CASKSNRDWANQPQNF. The full variable domain, rest sourced from reference TRBV19 and TRBJ1-5, is DGGITQSPKYLFRKEGQNVTLSCEQNLNHDAMYWYRQDPGQGLRLIYYSQIVNDFQKGDIAEGYSVSREKKESFPLTVTSAQKNPTAFYLCASKSNRDWANQPQNFGDGTRLSIL.

This clone came up once. CDR3 nucleotides: TGTGCCAGCAGCCTACAGACCTGGGACAGGGAAGAGACCCAGTACTTC. Translating gives CASSLQTWDREETQYF. The chain uses TRBV5-6 and TRBJ2-5; 9 nucleotides agree with TRBD1. J gave up 3 bases and V 4 bases, and 10 bases lay outside the gene matches. CDR3 length: 16 amino acids. CDR1 and CDR2 from the germline V gene are SGHDT and YYEEEE.

The genes are TRBV13 and TRBJ1-1; 9 bases agree with TRBD1. J gave up 7 bases and V 3 bases, and 9 bases lay outside the gene matches. From germline, CDR1 is PRHDT and CDR2 FYEKMQ (reference sequence). This CDR3 has 15 residues. The CDR3 nucleotides are TGTGCCAGCAGCTTTCCGACAGGGGGAGTGGGTGAAGCTTTCTTT. Translation gives CASSFPTGGVGEAFF.

The V gene is TRBV7-2, the J gene TRBJ1-2, with D unclear. The germline V gene encodes CDR1 SGHTA and CDR2 FQGNSA. This CDR3 has 15 residues. V was trimmed by 0 bases and J by 4 bases, leaving 12 bases between them. The CDR3 DNA reads as TGTGCCAGCAGCTTAGCGTTCGACACCCCCTATGGCTACACCTTC. This sequence encodes CASSLAFDTPYGYTF.

This chain's CDR3 is CAISESSAGLPQHF. The CDR3 nucleotides are TGTGCCATCAGTGAGTCGTCGGCGGGCCTGCCCCAGCATTTT. The genes are TRBV10-3 and TRBJ1-5; the D is unclear. V lost 0 bases and J lost 9, with 12 bases in between. The germline gives CDR1 ENHRY, CDR2 SYGVKD. CDR3 length equals 14 residues.

V usage is TRBV6-6 and J usage is TRBJ1-1; 7 bases map to TRBD1. The V and J ends lost 0 bases and 5 bases, in that order; junction bases with no gene match: 6. CDR3 length: 15 amino acids. Germline V lookup: CDR1 MNHNY, CDR2 SVGAGI (reference sequence). CDR3 region: CASSYSGQGGTEAFF. The CDR3 DNA is TGTGCCAGCAGTTACTCGGGGCAGGGGGGAACTGAAGCTTTCTTT.

This clone was counted only a few times. V and J are TRBV7-9 and TRBJ2-7, with 7 bases identical to TRBD1. The V gene's germline CDR1 is SEHNR and CDR2 FQNEAQ (reference sequence). This CDR3 is 13 amino acids long. J lost 3 bases, V lost 5 bases, and 4 bases had no gene match. CDR3 loop: CASSLGQDYEQYF. CDR3 nucleotide sequence: TGTGCCAGCAGCCTTGGACAGGACTACGAGCAGTACTTC.